This record looks at one T cell receptor (beta chain) sequence and its context. Its matching antigen is unknown. CDR3 size: 16 residues. V lost 0 bases and J 3 bases, leaving 16 bases between the germline ends. Per the germline V gene, CDR1 is SGHKS and CDR2 is YYEKEE (reference sequence). The data derive from a study of CD8 T cell repertoires and HIV-1 epitope variants. Study-wide context: Separate wells received one of Twenty-five Gag or Nef variant peptides. Tested: three Gag epitope families, Nef HW9 and YT9. IL-2, IL-7 and IL-15 were added on days 3 and 7 of approximately 10-day cultures.

The data were produced by immunoSEQ multiplex PCR, yet TCRdb's version contains in-frame clones alone and is incomplete. The sample yields more than 4,000 clones, about 66% seen once. Study outcomes and limitations: Most of the nine antigen-specific clonotypes appeared cross-reactive to autologous or escape variants.

This receptor was identified in a male donor with HIV. The chain couples TRBV5-5 to TRBJ2-7; D may be TRBD2 (6 bases). Sequencing was done on a sample of cultured CD8+ T cells derived from PBMCs. The CDR3 bases are TGTGCCAGCAGCTTGGGCCCTGACCTAGCGTTCTACGAGCAGTACTTC. Protein sequence: CASSLGPDLAFYEQYF.